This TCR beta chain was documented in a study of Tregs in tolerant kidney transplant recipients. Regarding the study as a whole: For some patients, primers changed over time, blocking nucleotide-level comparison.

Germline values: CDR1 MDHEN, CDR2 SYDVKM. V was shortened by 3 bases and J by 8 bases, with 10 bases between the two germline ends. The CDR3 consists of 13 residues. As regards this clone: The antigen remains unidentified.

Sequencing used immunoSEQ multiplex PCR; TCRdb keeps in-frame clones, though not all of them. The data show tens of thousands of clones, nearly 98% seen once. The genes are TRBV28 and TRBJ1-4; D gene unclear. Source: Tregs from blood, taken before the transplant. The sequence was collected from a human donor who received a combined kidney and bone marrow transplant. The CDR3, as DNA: TGTGCCAGCAGTTTTCGGGGAGGAGAAAAACTGTTTTTT. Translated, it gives CASSFRGGEKLFF.